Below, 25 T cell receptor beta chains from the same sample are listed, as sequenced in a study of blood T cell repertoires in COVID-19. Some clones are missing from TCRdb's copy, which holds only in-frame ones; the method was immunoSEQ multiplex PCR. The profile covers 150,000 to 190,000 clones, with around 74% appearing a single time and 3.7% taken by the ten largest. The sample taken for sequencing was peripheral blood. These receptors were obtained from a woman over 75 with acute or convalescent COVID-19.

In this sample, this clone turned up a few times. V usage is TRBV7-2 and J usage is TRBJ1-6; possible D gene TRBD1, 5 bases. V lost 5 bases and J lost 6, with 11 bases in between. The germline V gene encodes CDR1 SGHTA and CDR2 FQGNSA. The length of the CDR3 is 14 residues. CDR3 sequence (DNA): TGTGCCAGCAGCCCCTTTGACAGTAATTCACCCCTCCACTTT. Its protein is CASSPFDSNSPLHF.

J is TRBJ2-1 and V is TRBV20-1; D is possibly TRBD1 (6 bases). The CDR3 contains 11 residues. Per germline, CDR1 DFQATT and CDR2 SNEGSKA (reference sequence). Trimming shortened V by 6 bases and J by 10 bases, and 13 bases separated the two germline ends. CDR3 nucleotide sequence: TGCAGTGCGGGCCGGCAGGGGGAGCAGTTCTTC. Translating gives CSAGRQGEQFF.

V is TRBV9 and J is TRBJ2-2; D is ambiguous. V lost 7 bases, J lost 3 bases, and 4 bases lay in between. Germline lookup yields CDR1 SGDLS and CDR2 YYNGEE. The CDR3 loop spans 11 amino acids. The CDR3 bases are TGTGCCAGCCAGGACACCGGGGAGCTGTTTTTT. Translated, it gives CASQDTGELFF.

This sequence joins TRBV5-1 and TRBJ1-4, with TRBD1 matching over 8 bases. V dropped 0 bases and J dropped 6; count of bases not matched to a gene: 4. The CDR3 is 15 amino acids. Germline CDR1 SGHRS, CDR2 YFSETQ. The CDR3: CASSLEGRGHEKLFF. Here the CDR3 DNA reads TGCGCCAGCAGCTTGGAGGGCAGGGGGCATGAAAAACTGTTTTTT.

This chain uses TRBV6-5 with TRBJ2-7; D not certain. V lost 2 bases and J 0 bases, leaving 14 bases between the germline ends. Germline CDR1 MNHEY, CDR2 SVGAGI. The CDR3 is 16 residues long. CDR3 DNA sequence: TGTGCCAGCAGTTACCGCGGCAATAGGTTCTCCTACGAGCAGTACTTC. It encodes CASSYRGNRFSYEQYF.

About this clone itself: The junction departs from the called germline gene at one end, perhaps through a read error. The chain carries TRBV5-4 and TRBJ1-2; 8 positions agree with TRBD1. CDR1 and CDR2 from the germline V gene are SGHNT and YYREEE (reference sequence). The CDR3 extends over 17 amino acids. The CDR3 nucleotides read TGTGCCAGCAGATTGGGGGGCAGGGGGCTGTCTCACTATGGCTACACCTTC. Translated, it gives CASRLGGRGLSHYGYTF.

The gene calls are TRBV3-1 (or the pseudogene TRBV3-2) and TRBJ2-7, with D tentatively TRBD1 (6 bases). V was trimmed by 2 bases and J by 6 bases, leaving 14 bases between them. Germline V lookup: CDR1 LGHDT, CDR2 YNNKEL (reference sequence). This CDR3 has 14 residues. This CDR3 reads CASSQLQLGGEQYF. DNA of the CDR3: TGTGCCAGCAGCCAACTCCAGTTAGGGGGCGAGCAGTACTTC.

DNA of the CDR3: TGCGCCAGCAGCGCACAGAGCCAATCCTCCTACGAGCAGTACTTC. Encoded protein: CASSAQSQSSYEQYF. The rearrangement joins TRBV5-1 to TRBJ2-7; D is unresolved. Trimming removed 4 bases from V and 0 bases from J, with 14 bases in between. This CDR3 has 15 residues. Germline V gene sequence: CDR1 SGHRS, CDR2 YFSETQ.

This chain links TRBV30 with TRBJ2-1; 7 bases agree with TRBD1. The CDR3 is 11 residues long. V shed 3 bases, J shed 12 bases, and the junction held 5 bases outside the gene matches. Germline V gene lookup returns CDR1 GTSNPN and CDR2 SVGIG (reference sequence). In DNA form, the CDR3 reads TGTGCCTGGAGCGTACGGGACAGGCAGTTCTTC. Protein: CAWSVRDRQFF.

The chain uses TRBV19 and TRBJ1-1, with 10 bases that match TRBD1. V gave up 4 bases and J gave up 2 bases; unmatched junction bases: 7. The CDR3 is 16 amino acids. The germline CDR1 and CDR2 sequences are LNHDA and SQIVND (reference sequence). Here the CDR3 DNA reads TGTGCCAGTAGTACTACCGGGACAGGGGTAAACACTGAAGCTTTCTTT. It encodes CASSTTGTGVNTEAFF.

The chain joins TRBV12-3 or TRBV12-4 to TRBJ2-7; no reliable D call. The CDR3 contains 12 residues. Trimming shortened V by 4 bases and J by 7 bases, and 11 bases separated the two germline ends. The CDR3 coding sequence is TGTGCCAGCAGTTCACTCGGTCGGGAGCAGTACTTC. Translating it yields CASSSLGREQYF.

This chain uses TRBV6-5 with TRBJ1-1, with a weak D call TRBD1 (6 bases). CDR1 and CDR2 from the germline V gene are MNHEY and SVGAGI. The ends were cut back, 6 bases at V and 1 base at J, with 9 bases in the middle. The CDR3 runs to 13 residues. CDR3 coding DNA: TGTGCCAGCAGGACAGGAACGAACACTGAAGCTTTCTTT. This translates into CASRTGTNTEAFF.

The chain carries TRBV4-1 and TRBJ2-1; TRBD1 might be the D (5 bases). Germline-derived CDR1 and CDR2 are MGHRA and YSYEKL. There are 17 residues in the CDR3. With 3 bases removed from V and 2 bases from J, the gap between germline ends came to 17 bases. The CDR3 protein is CASSQADTSVAYNEQFF. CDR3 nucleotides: TGCGCCAGCAGCCAGGCGGACACGTCCGTTGCCTACAATGAGCAGTTCTTC.

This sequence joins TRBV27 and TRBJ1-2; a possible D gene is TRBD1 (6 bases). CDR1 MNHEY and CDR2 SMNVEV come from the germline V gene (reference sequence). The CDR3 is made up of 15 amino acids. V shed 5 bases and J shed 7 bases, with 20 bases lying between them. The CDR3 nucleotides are TGTGCCAGCAGTCCCAGACCACAGGGAGATACTGGCTACACCTTC. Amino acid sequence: CASSPRPQGDTGYTF.

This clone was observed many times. CDR3: CASSLLTADEQYF. In DNA form, the CDR3 reads TGTGCCAGCAGCTTATTAACTGCGGACGAGCAGTACTTC. The rearrangement uses TRBV11-2 and TRBJ2-7; D ambiguous. Germline V gene lookup returns CDR1 SGHAT and CDR2 FQNNGV. V lost 2 bases and J 5 bases, leaving 10 bases between the germline ends. This CDR3 is built from 13 residues.

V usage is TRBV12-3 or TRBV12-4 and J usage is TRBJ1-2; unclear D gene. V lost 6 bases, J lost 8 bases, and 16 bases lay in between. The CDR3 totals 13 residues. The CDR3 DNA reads TGTGCCAGCAGCCAGAACTGGCCGGGGGGCTACACCTTC. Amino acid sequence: CASSQNWPGGYTF.

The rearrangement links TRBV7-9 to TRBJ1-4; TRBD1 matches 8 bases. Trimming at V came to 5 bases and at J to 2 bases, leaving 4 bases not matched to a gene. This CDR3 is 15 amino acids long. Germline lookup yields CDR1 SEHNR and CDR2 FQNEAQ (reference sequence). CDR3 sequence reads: CASSRTGFTNEKLFF. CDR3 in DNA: TGTGCCAGCAGCCGGACAGGGTTCACTAATGAAAAACTGTTTTTT.

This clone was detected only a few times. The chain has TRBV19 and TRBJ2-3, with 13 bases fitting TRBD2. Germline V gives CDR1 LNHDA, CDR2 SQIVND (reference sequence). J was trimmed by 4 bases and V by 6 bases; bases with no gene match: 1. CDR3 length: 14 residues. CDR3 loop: CASSGTSGADTQYF. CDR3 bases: TGTGCCAGTAGCGGGACTAGCGGGGCAGATACGCAGTATTTT.

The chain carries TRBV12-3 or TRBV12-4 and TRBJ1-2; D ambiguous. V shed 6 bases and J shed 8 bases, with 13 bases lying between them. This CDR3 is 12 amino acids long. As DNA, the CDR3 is TGTGCCAGCAGCCATGACCCGGAGGGCTACACCTTC. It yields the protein CASSHDPEGYTF.

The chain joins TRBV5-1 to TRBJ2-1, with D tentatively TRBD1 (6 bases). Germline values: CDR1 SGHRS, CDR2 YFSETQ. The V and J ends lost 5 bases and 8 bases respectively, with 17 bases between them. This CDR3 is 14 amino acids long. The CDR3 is CASRRTGGGDEQFF. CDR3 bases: TGCGCCAGCAGGCGGACTGGGGGCGGTGATGAGCAGTTCTTC. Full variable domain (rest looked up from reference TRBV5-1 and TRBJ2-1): KAGVTQTPRYLIKTRGQQVTLSCSPISGHRSVSWYQQTPGQGLQFLFEYFSETQRNKGNFPGRFSGRQFSNSRSEMNVSTLELGDSALYLCASRRTGGGDEQFFGPGTRLTVL.

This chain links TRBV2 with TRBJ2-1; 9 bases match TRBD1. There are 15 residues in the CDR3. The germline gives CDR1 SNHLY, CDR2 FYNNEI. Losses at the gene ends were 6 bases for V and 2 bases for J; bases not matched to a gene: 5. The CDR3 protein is CASSYDRGAYNEQFF. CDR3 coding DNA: TGTGCCAGCAGCTACGACAGGGGGGCCTACAATGAGCAGTTCTTC.

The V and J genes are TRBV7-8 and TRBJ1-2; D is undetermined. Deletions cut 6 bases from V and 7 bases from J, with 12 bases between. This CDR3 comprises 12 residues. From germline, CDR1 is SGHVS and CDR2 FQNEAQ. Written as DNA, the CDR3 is TGTGCCAGCAGTCTAAATCGCGTTGGCTACACCTTC. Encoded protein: CASSLNRVGYTF.

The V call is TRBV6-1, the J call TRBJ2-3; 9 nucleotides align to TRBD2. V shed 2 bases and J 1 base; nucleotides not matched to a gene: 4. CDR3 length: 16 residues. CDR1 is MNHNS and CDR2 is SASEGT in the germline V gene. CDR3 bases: TGTGCCAGCAGTGAACGTAGGACTAGCGGCACAGATACGCAGTATTTT. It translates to CASSERRTSGTDTQYF.

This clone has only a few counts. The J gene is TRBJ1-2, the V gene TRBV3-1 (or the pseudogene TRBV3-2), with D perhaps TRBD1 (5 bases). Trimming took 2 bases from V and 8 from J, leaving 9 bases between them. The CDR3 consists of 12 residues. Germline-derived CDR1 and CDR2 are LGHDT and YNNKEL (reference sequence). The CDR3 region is CASSQRQFGYTF. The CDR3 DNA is TGTGCCAGCAGCCAACGACAGTTCGGCTACACCTTC.

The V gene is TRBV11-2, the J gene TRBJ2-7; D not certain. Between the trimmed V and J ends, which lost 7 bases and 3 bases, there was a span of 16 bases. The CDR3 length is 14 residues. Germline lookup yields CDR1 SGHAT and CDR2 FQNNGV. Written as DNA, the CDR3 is TGTGCCAGCACCCTGACTTGGCCCGACTACGAGCAGTACTTC. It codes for CASTLTWPDYEQYF.